The entry below gives a single TCR beta chain sequence along with its context. This clone's antigen is unknown. No base qualities exist here, and no much larger clone lies one base off it. The source of the sample is a study of blood T cells in healthy people across ages (dated by TCRdb to between 2014 and 2017). In the study overall: In model experiments, template switching captured roughly one uniquely barcoded TCR beta cDNA molecule for every two T cells. The donors were split into four age groups: young (average about 15 years), middle-aged (39), aged (about 56) and long-lived (about 82). To track age-related changes in TCR beta repertoire diversity, the study relied on deep sequencing normalized with unique cDNA molecular identifiers. Using the same blood draw, the study looked at two additional independent replicas of 1 million unique cDNA reads for two donors, one aged 18 to 30 and the other aged 80 or older. To avoid experimental bias, donors of different ages were randomly spread across the sequencing lanes. Study-level results and caveats: Because profiling used bulk unsorted PBMCs, naive and antigen-experienced compartments could not be compared conclusively. Compared with the aged group, the long-lived group had more naive CD4+ T cells, fewer expanded clones and increased TCR diversity, suggesting age selection. Estimates of total diversity based on one million sequenced T cells were considered lower bounds and underestimates. As age increased, observed TCR beta diversity per million T cells dropped in a roughly linear way, and a significant reduction was already evident by age 40. The percentage of naive T cells measured by flow cytometry correlated strongly with observed TCR beta diversity. Donor CMV infection status was unknown, potentially confounding age-related changes in expanded clonotypes.

CDR1 and CDR2 are drawn from the germline V gene (reference sequence): DFQATT, SNEGSKA. Relative to germline, V is 6 bases shorter and J is 0 bases shorter, with 17 bases between their ends. Spanning cysteine to phenylalanine, the CDR3 consists of 16 amino acids. Left in the record is the CDR3 DNA by itself, 48 bases read in frame from the first base. Receptor amplification or capture employed 5' RACE. This sample was sequenced with an Illumina HiSeq 2500. The second PCR ran for about 7 to 11 cycles and used a J-beta primer mix along with a sample-barcoded 5' primer. A template-switch 5' adaptor carrying 12 random nucleotides introduced a unique molecular identifier onto each TCR beta cDNA molecule. Each sample yielded at least 3 million CDR3-containing paired-end reads. First-strand cDNA was synthesized from all RNA with the Mint cDNA synthesis kit, primed by a TRBC-specific oligonucleotide. All cDNA was treated with uracil-DNA glycosylase and then went through a first 18-cycle PCR with the universal primers M1SS and BC2_uni_R. In the original analysis: Normalization of each sample was performed by random selection of 1 million high-quality reads, each carrying a distinct molecular identifier. Instead of being binned into consensus sequences, reads that shared molecular identifiers were thrown out. CDR3 identification, clonotype clustering and error correction used MiTCR with a Q25 quality threshold and the strictest error-elimination algorithm. A nonparametric unseen species model using Euler transformation provided a lower-bound estimate of total TCR beta diversity. Using fastp at Q25 and MiXCR, TCRdb reprocessed the public reads and kept productive beta chains. Rows are unified per CDR3 protein, each entry keeping the most common DNA and genes. TCRdb's processing, not the authors', yielded these V and J calls. Across this sample there are 550,000 to 700,000 distinct CDR3 sequences, with 27% seen only once. The top ten hold 18% of the sample.

Systemically healthy Caucasian individuals from Russia, some 36 in total and aged roughly 6 to 100 years, were included as donors. Roughly 10 milliliters of peripheral blood were collected from each donor into EDTA-treated Vacutainer tubes. Ficoll-Paque density-gradient centrifugation was used to isolate PBMCs, with at least 6.5 million per sample. Trizol reagent was used to extract total RNA from PBMCs, with at least 5.5 micrograms per sample. Naive CD45RAhigh/CD27high T cell percentages were measured by flow cytometry on a PBMC aliquot from every donor. The clonotype originates from a woman between 70 and 85 years old in good health. The rearrangement combines TRBV20-1 with TRBJ1-4; a tentative D call is TRBD1 (5 bases match). The material sequenced was blood. CDR3 sequence: CSATSRARATNEKLFF. Here is the DNA: TGCAGTGCCACAAGCAGGGCCCGGGCAACTAATGAAAAACTGTTTTTT.